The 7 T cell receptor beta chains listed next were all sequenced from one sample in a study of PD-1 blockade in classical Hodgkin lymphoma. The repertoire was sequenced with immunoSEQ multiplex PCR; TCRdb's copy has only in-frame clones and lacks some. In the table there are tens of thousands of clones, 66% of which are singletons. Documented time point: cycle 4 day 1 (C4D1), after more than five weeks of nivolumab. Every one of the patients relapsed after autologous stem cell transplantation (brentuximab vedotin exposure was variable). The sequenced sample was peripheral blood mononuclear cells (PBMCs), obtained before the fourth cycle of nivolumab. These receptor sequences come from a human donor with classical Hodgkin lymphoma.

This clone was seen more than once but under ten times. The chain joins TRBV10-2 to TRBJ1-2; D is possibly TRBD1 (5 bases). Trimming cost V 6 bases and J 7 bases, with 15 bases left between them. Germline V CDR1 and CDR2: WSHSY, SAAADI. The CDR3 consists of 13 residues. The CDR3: CASSFQLGTGYTF. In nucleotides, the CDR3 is TGCGCCAGCAGCTTCCAGTTAGGGACTGGCTACACCTTC.

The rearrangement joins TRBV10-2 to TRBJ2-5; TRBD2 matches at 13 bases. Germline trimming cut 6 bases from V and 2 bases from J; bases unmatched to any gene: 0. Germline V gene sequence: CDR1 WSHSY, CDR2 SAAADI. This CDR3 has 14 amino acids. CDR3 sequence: CASRLAGGQETQYF. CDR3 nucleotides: TGCGCCAGCAGACTAGCGGGGGGGCAAGAGACCCAGTACTTC.

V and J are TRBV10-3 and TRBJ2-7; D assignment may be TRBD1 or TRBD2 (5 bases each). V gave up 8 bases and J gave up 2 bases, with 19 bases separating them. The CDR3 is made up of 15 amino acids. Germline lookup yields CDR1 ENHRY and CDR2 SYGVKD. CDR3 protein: CAISGHGTGTYEQYF. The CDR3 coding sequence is TGTGCCATCTCTGGCCACGGGACGGGAACCTACGAGCAGTACTTC.

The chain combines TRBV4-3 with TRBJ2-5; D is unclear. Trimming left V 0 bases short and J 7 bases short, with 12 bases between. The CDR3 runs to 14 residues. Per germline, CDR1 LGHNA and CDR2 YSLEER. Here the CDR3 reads CASSQDPAGRTQYF. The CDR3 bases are TGCGCCAGCAGCCAAGATCCGGCAGGCCGGACCCAGTACTTC.

The CDR3 reads CASSSSGSGSDTQYF. In DNA form, the CDR3 reads TGCGCCAGCAGCTCTAGCGGGAGTGGCTCAGATACGCAGTATTTT. This chain uses TRBV4-3 with TRBJ2-3; 10 bases are shared with TRBD2. Germline CDR1 is LGHNA and CDR2 is YSLEER. Unmatched junction bases numbered 6, after V lost 5 bases and J lost 4 bases. The CDR3 is 15 amino acids.

CDR3 loop: CASLRVSNEQFF. CDR3 DNA sequence: TGTGCCAGCCTGAGGGTTAGCAATGAGCAGTTCTTC. This chain joins TRBV5-8 and TRBJ2-1, with a possible D match to TRBD2 (5 bases). Trimming pared 7 bases from V and 6 bases from J, leaving 11 bases between. The germline V gene has CDR1 SGHTS and CDR2 YDEGEE. The CDR3 consists of 12 residues.

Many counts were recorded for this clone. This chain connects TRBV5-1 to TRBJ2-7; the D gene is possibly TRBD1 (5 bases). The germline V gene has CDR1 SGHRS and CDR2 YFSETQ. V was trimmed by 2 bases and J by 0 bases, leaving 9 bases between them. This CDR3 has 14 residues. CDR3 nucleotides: TGCGCCAGCAGCTTCCAGGGAACCTCCTACGAGCAGTACTTC. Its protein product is CASSFQGTSYEQYF.